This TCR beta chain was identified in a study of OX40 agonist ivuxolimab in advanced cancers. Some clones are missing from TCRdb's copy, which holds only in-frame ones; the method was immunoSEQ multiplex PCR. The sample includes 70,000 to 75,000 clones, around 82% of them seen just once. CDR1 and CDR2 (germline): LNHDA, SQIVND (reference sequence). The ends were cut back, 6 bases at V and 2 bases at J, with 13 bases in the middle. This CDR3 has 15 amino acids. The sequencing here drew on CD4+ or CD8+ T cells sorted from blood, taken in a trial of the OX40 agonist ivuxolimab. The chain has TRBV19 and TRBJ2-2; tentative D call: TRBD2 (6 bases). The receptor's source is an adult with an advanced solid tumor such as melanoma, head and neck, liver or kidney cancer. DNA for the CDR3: TGTGCCAGTAGACTTAGCGGTTTAAACACCGGGGAGCTGTTTTTT. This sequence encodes CASRLSGLNTGELFF.